This T cell receptor beta chain was profiled in a study of CD8 T cells in Susac syndrome. The junction had 11 bases not matched to a gene; V was cut back by 3 bases and J by 7 bases. This CDR3 has 15 amino acids. Germline V gene lookup returns CDR1 MGHRA and CDR2 YSYEKL. Random hexamers served to reverse transcribe roughly 0.45 to 1 ug RNA. TCRdb passed the immunoSEQ multiplex PCR reads through MiXCR, listing each CDR3 protein once. Here the sample spans 140,000 or so distinct CDR3 sequences, approximately 94% being singletons. Sequencing targeted TCR beta in T cells from blood (CD8+ and CD4+). Bulk CD8+ and CD4+ cells came from magnetic negative isolation; CD8+ TEMRA by FACS.

The V and J genes are TRBV4-1 and TRBJ2-7, with 8 positions matching TRBD1. The clonotype was recovered from a human donor in good health. Sequencing was performed on CD4+ T cells from PBMCs. As DNA, the CDR3 is TGCGCCAGCAGCCATCCCCCGGGACAGGAAGGGGAGCAGTACTTC. Translation: CASSHPPGQEGEQYF.